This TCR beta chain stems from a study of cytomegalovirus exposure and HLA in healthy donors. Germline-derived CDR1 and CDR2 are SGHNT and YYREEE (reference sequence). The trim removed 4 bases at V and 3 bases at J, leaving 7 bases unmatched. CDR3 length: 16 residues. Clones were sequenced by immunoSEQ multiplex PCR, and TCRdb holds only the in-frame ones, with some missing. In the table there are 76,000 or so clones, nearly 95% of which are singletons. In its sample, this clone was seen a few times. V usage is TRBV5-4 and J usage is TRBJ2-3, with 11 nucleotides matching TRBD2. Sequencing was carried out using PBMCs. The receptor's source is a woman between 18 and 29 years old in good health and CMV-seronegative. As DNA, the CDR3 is TGTGCCAGCAGCAAAGGGGGACTAGCGGTTACAGATACGCAGTATTTT. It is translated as CASSKGGLAVTDTQYF. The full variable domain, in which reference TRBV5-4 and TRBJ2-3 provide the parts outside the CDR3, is ETGVTQSPTHLIKTRGQQVTLRCSSQSGHNTVSWYQQALGQGPQFIFQYYREEENGRGNFPPRFSGLQFPNYSSELNVNALELDDSALYLCASSKGGLAVTDTQYFGPGTRLTVL.